Following are 13 T cell receptor beta chains from one sample sequenced in a study of T cells in Graves' hyperthyroidism and ophthalmopathy (dated by TCRdb to about 2019). Receptor libraries were prepared by multiplex PCR. The sequencing machine was an Illumina HiSeq 2000. The TCR beta CDR3 regions were amplified from RNA transcripts. A first-round RT-PCR of the TCR CDR3 used the HTBI primer set with the Qiagen OneStep RT-PCR kit. TCRdb trimmed public reads at Q25 via fastp, called clones via MiXCR and kept in-frame beta chains. Identical CDR3 proteins give one entry, which carries the most common genes and DNA. The sample has roughly 300,000 distinct CDR3 sequences on record, roughly a fifth of them singletons. About 50% of the sample is held by the ten biggest clonotypes. Sequencing was performed on blood. The receptors originated from a woman aged 45-59 years with Graves' hyperthyroidism.

This clonotype has just a few counts. Here the CDR3 DNA reads TGTGCCACCAGCAGAACGGACGAGCGGGAGGGGGACACCGGGGAGCTGTTTTTT. Protein: CATSRTDEREGDTGELFF. The V gene is TRBV15, the J gene TRBJ2-2; the match to TRBD2 covers 10 bases. There are 18 residues in the CDR3. Losses at the gene ends were 2 bases for V and 3 bases for J; bases not matched to a gene: 9. CDR1 LNHNV and CDR2 YYDKDF come from the germline V gene (reference sequence).

This clonotype came up many times. The V and J genes are TRBV24-1 and TRBJ2-1; TRBD1 agrees at 9 bases. The germline V gene has CDR1 KGHDR and CDR2 SFDVKD. CDR3 size: 14 residues. J lost 8 bases, V lost 9 bases, and 10 bases had no gene match. CDR3 amino acids: CATDPGQGKDEQFF. The CDR3 region has the DNA TGTGCCACCGACCCGGGACAGGGAAAGGATGAGCAGTTCTTC.

This clonotype was detected ten times or more. This chain connects TRBV2 to TRBJ2-7; no clear D gene. CDR1 is SNHLY and CDR2 is FYNNEI in the germline V gene. V lost 4 bases and J 0 bases, leaving 13 bases between the germline ends. The CDR3 spans 15 residues. The CDR3 nucleotides are TGTGCCAGCAGTGTGAGTCAGGTCAGCTCCTACGAGCAGTACTTC. This translates into CASSVSQVSSYEQYF.

This clonotype was recorded at least ten times. The CDR3 nucleotides read TGTGCCAGCAGCTTAGGACTAGCGGGAGGGCCCAACAATGAGCAGTTCTTC. Encoded protein: CASSLGLAGGPNNEQFF. The chain employs TRBV11-2 and TRBJ2-1, with 14 bases fitting TRBD2. Germline V lookup: CDR1 SGHAT, CDR2 FQNNGV. CDR3 length: 17 amino acids. The V and J ends lost 1 base and 5 bases, in that order; junction bases with no gene match: 4.

In this sample, this clonotype turned up a few times. The chain couples TRBV7-3 to TRBJ2-1; 11 positions agree with TRBD2. Germline CDR1 is SGHTA and CDR2 is FQGTGA. The V gene end was trimmed by 1 base and the J gene end by 6 bases; junction bases not matched to a gene: 5. The CDR3 is made up of 16 amino acids. This CDR3 reads CASSLNFLAGGNEQFF. CDR3 bases: TGTGCCAGCAGCTTAAATTTCCTAGCGGGGGGCAATGAGCAGTTCTTC.

This chain joins TRBV4-1 and TRBJ2-1, with TRBD2 identical over 11 bases. The CDR3 runs 16 residues. Germline CDR1 and CDR2: MGHRA and YSYEKL. V lost 3 bases, J lost 9 bases, and 10 bases stayed unmatched. CDR3 residues: CASSQGLAALKAEQFF. The CDR3 DNA is TGCGCCAGCAGCCAGGGACTAGCGGCCCTGAAGGCTGAGCAGTTCTTC.

This rearrangement joins TRBV9 to TRBJ2-2, with 12 bases identical to TRBD2. With V trimmed by 2 bases and J by 3 bases, 2 bases remained unmatched. Germline CDR1 and CDR2: SGDLS and YYNGEE. CDR3 length equals 16 residues. CDR3 protein: CASSVRLAGDTGELFF. As DNA, the CDR3 is TGTGCCAGCAGCGTGCGACTAGCGGGGGACACCGGGGAGCTGTTTTTT.

This clonotype came up a few times. One end of the junction is discordant with germline, which a read error may explain. The chain uses TRBV3-1 and TRBJ1-1; 8 bases align to TRBD1. CDR3 length: 12 amino acids. Germline CDR1 reads LGHDT; CDR2 reads YNNKEL (reference sequence). The CDR3 coding sequence is TGTGCCAGTAAATCAGGGGGCACTGAAGCTTCCTTT. This encodes CASKSGGTEASF.

At least ten counts were recorded for this clonotype. The rearrangement joins TRBV11-2 to TRBJ2-7; D is unclear. The CDR3 spans 14 residues. V dropped 5 bases and J dropped 1 base, with 12 bases sitting between them. Germline V gives CDR1 SGHAT, CDR2 FQNNGV. CDR3 DNA: TGTGCCAGCAGCCGTACTGGTTCATCCTACGAGCAGTACTTC. It translates to CASSRTGSSYEQYF.

This clonotype was detected ten times or more. The chain employs TRBV12-3 or TRBV12-4 and TRBJ2-3; D remains unclear. Between the trimmed V and J ends, which lost 3 bases and 6 bases, there was a span of 13 bases. This CDR3 has 14 residues. CDR3 residues: CASSFSPNRDTQYF. In DNA, the CDR3 is TGTGCCAGCAGTTTCTCCCCCAATCGGGATACGCAGTATTTT.

As to this clonotype: One end of the junction fails to match germline, which may point to a read error. The rearrangement links TRBV7-7 to TRBJ2-3; D is uncertain. CDR3 length: 14 amino acids. Looked up from germline, CDR1 is SSHAT and CDR2 is FNYEAQ (reference sequence). This CDR3 reads CASTPGGGTDTQYF. Written as DNA, the CDR3 is TGTGCTAGCACCCCGGGCGGCGGCACAGATACGCAGTATTTT.

In this sample, this clonotype turned up many times. The rearrangement uses TRBV6-1 and TRBJ2-1, with D possibly matching TRBD1 (6 bases). CDR3 length: 17 residues. Per the germline V gene, CDR1 is MNHNS and CDR2 is SASEGT. The V gene lost 2 bases and the J gene lost 0 bases, with 14 bases spanning the gap. CDR3 residues: CASSERRTALSYNEQFF. The CDR3 DNA is TGTGCCAGCAGTGAACGGAGGACAGCCCTCTCCTACAATGAGCAGTTCTTC.

Concerning this clonotype itself: It may be a read error: a sequence one base away is much more abundant. V gene TRBV28 combines with J gene TRBJ2-1; the match to TRBD2 covers 10 bases. The CDR3 runs 15 residues. J lost 12 bases, V lost 6 bases, and 14 bases had no gene match. Looked up from germline, CDR1 is MDHEN and CDR2 is SYDVKM. CDR3 sequence (DNA): TGTGCCAGCAGCTCCAGCGGGAGGGCCTTTGATGGGCAGTTCTTC. As protein: CASSSSGRAFDGQFF.